A selection of T cell receptor beta chains follows, all from one sample in a study of quantifying T cell responses using KT2 cells. MiXCR, run by TCRdb on the UMI-ligation and nested PCR reads, gives a single entry per CDR3 protein. The sample holds 30,000 or so distinct CDR3 sequences, 7.3% seen once. Sequencing was performed on PBMCs spiked with cells of the T cell clone KT2. Receptors originate from a human donor. The CDR3 runs from the conserved cysteine through the conserved F or W. The D gene is left open where the match is weak. Clone size appears in some rows only: once, few, many, or a class for an expanded clone.

J gene	V gene	clone size	D gene	CDR3 DNA	CDR3 protein
TRBJ1-5	TRBV5-1	NA	NA	TGCGCCAGCAGCTTGGAACACATGAATCAGCCCCAGCATTTT	CASSLEHMNQPQHF
TRBJ1-4	TRBV28	few	NA	TGTGCCAGCAGTTTGAAGGGGTTTTACGGAAAACTGTTTTTT	CASSLKGFYGKLFF
TRBJ2-3	TRBV6-5	NA	NA	TGTGCCAGCAATCGGGAGACAGCCACAGATACGCAGTATTTT	CASNRETATDTQYF
TRBJ2-3	TRBV10-3	few	NA	TGTGCCATCAGCAACAGGGCGGGAGATACGCAGTATTTT	CAISNRAGDTQYF
TRBJ2-7	TRBV11-2	many	TRBD1	TGTGCCAGCAGTACCAACAGACAGGGGGTTGAGCAGTACTTC	CASSTNRQGVEQYF
TRBJ2-7	TRBV7-2	many	TRBD2	TGTGCCAGCAGCTTAGCGACTAGCGGGAGTTTGTACGAGCAGTACTTC	CASSLATSGSLYEQYF
TRBJ2-3	TRBV7-2	many	TRBD2	TGTGCCAGCAGCTTAGCTGGGACTAGCGGCACAGATACGCAGTATTTT	CASSLAGTSGTDTQYF
TRBJ1-1	TRBV6-5	medium-sized	NA	TGTGCCAGCAGTTACGACAGGATGAACACTGAAGCTTTCTTT	CASSYDRMNTEAFF
TRBJ1-5	TRBV12-3/TRBV12-4	many	NA	TGTGCCAGCAGTCGTTGGAGGAATCAGCCCCAGCATTTT	CASSRWRNQPQHF
TRBJ1-1	TRBV5-1	many	NA	TGCGCCAGCAGCGACACCCCTAAGGAAGCTTTCTTT	CASSDTPKEAFF
TRBJ1-2	TRBV2	NA	NA	TGTGCCAGCGGACTGAATAACTATGGCTACACCTTC	CASGLNNYGYTF
TRBJ1-1	TRBV7-8	few	NA	TGTGCCAGCAGCTCCAGGACCATTGGGGCTGAAGCTTTCTTT	CASSSRTIGAEAFF
TRBJ2-3	TRBV29-1	many	NA	TGCAGCGTTGAAGAGGGGGGCACTGATACGCAGTATTTT	CSVEEGGTDTQYF
TRBJ2-3	TRBV20-1	many	NA	TGCAGTGCTAATCCCCCCTTGGGTACGCAGTATTTT	CSANPPLGTQYF
TRBJ2-1	TRBV11-3	many	NA	TGTGCCCCCGGGGCGGGAAGCTCCTACAATGAGCAGTTCTTC	CAPGAGSSYNEQFF
TRBJ2-5	TRBV11-2	few	TRBD1	TGTGCCAGCAGCTTAGGGGACAGTTTCGAAGAGACCCAGTACTTC	CASSLGDSFEETQYF
TRBJ2-5	TRBV12-3/TRBV12-4	many	TRBD1	TGTGCCAGCAGCCTTGGGACAGGGGCAGAGACCCAGTACTTC	CASSLGTGAETQYF
TRBJ1-1	TRBV3-1	few	TRBD1	TGTGCCAGCAGCCAACCGGGACAGGGAGGTGTAGCTTTCTTT	CASSQPGQGGVAFF
TRBJ2-3	TRBV5-4	many	NA	TGTGCCAGCAGCTTGGATAGCGGACTCACAGATACGCAGTATTTT	CASSLDSGLTDTQYF
TRBJ2-7	TRBV10-3	many	NA	TGTGCCATATCAGGGGCCTACGAGCAGTACTTC	CAISGAYEQYF
TRBJ2-5	TRBV18	NA	NA	TGTGCCAGCTCATCAGGGGAGGAGACCCAGTACTTC	CASSSGEETQYF
TRBJ2-3	TRBV10-3	NA	NA	TGTGCCACCGGAATCACAGATACGCAGTATTTT	CATGITDTQYF
TRBJ1-1	TRBV12-3/TRBV12-4	few	NA	TGTGCCAGCAGTTTTCATTTGAACACTGAAGCTTTCTTT	CASSFHLNTEAFF
TRBJ1-1	TRBV30	many	NA	TGTGCCGGACTACGAGGGAACACTGAAGCTTTCTTT	CAGLRGNTEAFF
TRBJ2-1	TRBV29-1	NA	TRBD2	TGCAGCGTTGATGCCGGGACTAGCAGAAACTACAATGAGCAGTTCTTC	CSVDAGTSRNYNEQFF
TRBJ2-7	TRBV27	NA	NA	TGTGCCAGCAGTCCTCTCCGGGCAGGGTCCTACGAGCAGTACTTC	CASSPLRAGSYEQYF
TRBJ2-1	TRBV12-3/TRBV12-4	many	NA	TGTGCCAGCAGTTTCTCCCTGGGTGGCGATGAGCAGTTCTTC	CASSFSLGGDEQFF
TRBJ2-1	TRBV12-3/TRBV12-4	few	TRBD2	TGTGCCAGCAGCGAGCGGGAGGGGTACAATGAGCAGTTCTTC	CASSEREGYNEQFF
TRBJ1-1	TRBV2	many	NA	TGTGCCAGCAGAAAGGGGACGGAGAACACTGAAGCTTTCTTT	CASRKGTENTEAFF
TRBJ1-5	TRBV12-3/TRBV12-4	many	NA	TGTGCCAGCAGTTTCCACAATCAGCCCCAGCATTTT	CASSFHNQPQHF
TRBJ2-7	TRBV13	NA	NA	TGTGCCAGCAGCATGGGGCCCGACTCCTACGAGCAGTACTTC	CASSMGPDSYEQYF
TRBJ2-2	TRBV29-1	few	NA	TGCAGCGTTGATGTGCAGCCCGGGGAGCTGTTTTTT	CSVDVQPGELFF
TRBJ2-1	TRBV27	NA	NA	TGTGCCAGCAGTTTATCGCCCTGGAGGCAGCTGCAGTTCTTC	CASSLSPWRQLQFF
TRBJ1-2	TRBV2	many	NA	TGTGCCAGCAACCAATTTAGCAAAGGGTGGGATGGCTACACCTTC	CASNQFSKGWDGYTF
TRBJ2-3	TRBV12-3/TRBV12-4	few	NA	TGTGCCAGCAGTTTCGGGGGAGCGGTGGCCAATCGACCGTACTACGCCACAGATACGCAGTATTTT	CASSFGGAVANRPYYATDTQYF
TRBJ1-1	TRBV11-2	many	TRBD1	TGTGCCAGCAGCTCAGGGGGCAGTAAGGCTTTCTTT	CASSSGGSKAFF
TRBJ2-5	TRBV6-6	many	TRBD2	TGTGCCAGCAGTTACCGTCCAGGGACTAGCGGAAGCCAGTGGGGGTATTGGACCCAGTACTTC	CASSYRPGTSGSQWGYWTQYF
TRBJ2-1	TRBV12-3/TRBV12-4	few	TRBD2	TGTGCCAGCAGTTTTCGGCTAGCGGGGGGGAGTGAGCAGTTCTTC	CASSFRLAGGSEQFF
TRBJ1-5	TRBV7-2	many	NA	TGTGCCAGCAGCACTAGAGCAGGGGCCAATCAGCCCCAGCATTTT	CASSTRAGANQPQHF
TRBJ1-1	TRBV13	NA	NA	TGTGCCAGCAGCTTCGGCGATGAAGCTTTCTTT	CASSFGDEAFF
TRBJ2-1	TRBV20-1	many	NA	TGCAGTGCCATCTCCTTCCCCCGCGGGACAGTATACAATGAGCAGTTCTTC	CSAISFPRGTVYNEQFF
TRBJ1-1	TRBV11-1	few	NA	TGTGCCAGCAGCTTAGGCAGGGGAAACTCTGAAGCTTTCTTT	CASSLGRGNSEAFF
TRBJ2-1	TRBV4-2	NA	TRBD2	TGTGCCAGCAGCCCACGACTAGCGGGAGCAATCCACAATGAGCAGTTCTTC	CASSPRLAGAIHNEQFF
TRBJ2-3	TRBV20-1	few	NA	TGCAGTGCTCATAAAACCGGGACGACAGATACGCAGTATTTT	CSAHKTGTTDTQYF
TRBJ2-7	TRBV30	many	NA	TGTGCCTGGACCCACAACAGGGCCTACGAGCAGTACTTC	CAWTHNRAYEQYF
TRBJ2-1	TRBV6-4	NA	NA	TGTGCCACCTCCGAAGGATTCAACAATGAGCAGTTCTTC	CATSEGFNNEQFF
TRBJ1-1	TRBV9	few	NA	TGTGCCAGCAGCGTAGGACAATTGAACACTGAAGCTTTCTTT	CASSVGQLNTEAFF
TRBJ1-4	TRBV3-1	NA	NA	TGTGCCAGCAGACCAAGACAGGCCCCTAATGAAAAACTGTTTTTT	CASRPRQAPNEKLFF
TRBJ2-3	TRBV27	NA	TRBD2	TGTGCCAGCAGGATACTAGCGGGAGATGATCGGAGGGCGCAGTATTTT	CASRILAGDDRRAQYF
TRBJ2-5	TRBV15	few	NA	TGTGCCACCAGCAGAGGTGGTTGGCGAGAGACCCAGTACTTC	CATSRGGWRETQYF
TRBJ1-2	TRBV19	many	NA	TGTGCCAGTAGTTCCTCACCAAGGTGGGCCACTTATGGCTACACCTTC	CASSSSPRWATYGYTF
TRBJ2-1	TRBV20-1	NA	TRBD1	TGCAGTGCTCTCAGACAGGGGGGGGTCCATGAGCAGTTCTTC	CSALRQGGVHEQFF
TRBJ2-1	TRBV11-2	many	TRBD2	TGTGCCAGCAGCTTAATAGGCGGGGGGGCGAGTGAGCAGTTCTTC	CASSLIGGGASEQFF